Below, 29 T cell receptor beta chains from the same sample are listed, as sequenced in a study of T cell responses to AZD1222 COVID-19 vaccine (dated by TCRdb to 2020 to 2022). The method behind the library was the immunoSEQ multiplex PCR assay. Drawn from immuneACCESS, this table holds only the in-frame rearrangements with V and J called that TCRdb kept. Clones are partly lost; checked studies trace under half to an unresolved V gene and leave the rest unexplained. This sample lists fewer than 100,000 clones; 90% were detected once. The ten largest account for around 1.4% of the sample. What the time point label conveys for this sample: about 28 days (+/-7) after the second vaccine dose. The specimen was peripheral blood, collected 28 days after the second AZD1222 dose. The source is an adult who received the AZD1222 COVID-19 vaccine.

The chain links TRBV3-1 (or the pseudogene TRBV3-2) to TRBJ1-5; no reliable D call. Germline CDR1 is LGHDT and CDR2 is YNNKEL (reference sequence). Trimming cost V 11 bases and J 2 bases, with 10 bases left between them. The CDR3 runs to 12 residues. The CDR3 loop reads CAVGIGNQPQHF. The CDR3 region has the DNA TGTGCCGTCGGTATCGGCAATCAGCCCCAGCATTTT.

This clone was detected once. This sequence joins TRBV4-2 and TRBJ1-6; 8 nucleotides line up with TRBD1. Germline loops: CDR1 LGHNA, CDR2 YNFKEQ. Unmatched junction bases numbered 4, after V lost 1 base and J lost 8 bases. This CDR3 has 15 residues. The CDR3 DNA reads TGTGCCAGCAGCCAAGGGGACAGGCGTTATTCACCCCTCCACTTT. Encoded protein: CASSQGDRRYSPLHF.

The rearrangement uses TRBV28 and TRBJ1-5, with a possible D match to TRBD1 (6 bases). V was cut by 4 bases and J by 5 bases, with 18 bases left in between. Germline values: CDR1 MDHEN, CDR2 SYDVKM. CDR3 length: 16 residues. The CDR3: CASSSYYRVHDQPQHF. The DNA of the CDR3 is TGTGCCAGCAGTTCCTACTACAGGGTCCACGATCAGCCCCAGCATTTT.

V and J are TRBV5-1 and TRBJ2-2, with TRBD1 matching over 11 bases. Per germline, CDR1 SGHRS and CDR2 YFSETQ. The trim removed 4 bases at V and 4 bases at J, leaving 6 bases unmatched. The CDR3 spans 16 residues. The CDR3 here is CASSPSGTGGTGELFF. The CDR3 nucleotides read TGCGCCAGCAGCCCGTCCGGGACAGGGGGCACCGGGGAGCTGTTTTTT.

The chain has TRBV6-5 and TRBJ2-2; 9 bases are a match to TRBD1. Germline trimming cut 7 bases from V and 0 bases from J; bases unmatched to any gene: 3. CDR1 is MNHEY and CDR2 is SVGAGI in the germline V gene. The length of the CDR3 is 15 residues. CDR3 coding DNA: TGTGCCAGCAAATGGGACAGGGCGAACACCGGGGAGCTGTTTTTT. Its translation: CASKWDRANTGELFF.

The chain carries TRBV5-1 and TRBJ1-6; D is ambiguous. Germline V CDR1 and CDR2: SGHRS, YFSETQ. This CDR3 spans 15 amino acids. V was shortened by 0 bases and J by 7 bases, with 11 bases between the two germline ends. In DNA, the CDR3 is TGCGCCAGCAGCTTGGCCAAAGGGCTGAATTCACCCCTCCACTTT. It is translated as CASSLAKGLNSPLHF.

The gene calls are TRBV5-5 and TRBJ2-1; 13 nucleotides match TRBD2. The CDR3 loop spans 17 amino acids. Trimming at V came to 4 bases and at J to 4 bases, leaving 8 bases not matched to a gene. The germline CDR1 and CDR2 sequences are SGHKS and YYEKEE (reference sequence). The DNA for the CDR3 is TGTGCCAGCAGCACTGCCGGACTAGCGGGGGTTTACAATGAGCAGTTCTTC. It specifies CASSTAGLAGVYNEQFF.

The chain couples TRBV5-4 to TRBJ1-1; D is ambiguous. Germline CDR1 and CDR2: SGHNT and YYREEE (reference sequence). V was clipped by 3 bases and J by 4 bases, with 10 bases between them. The CDR3 consists of 13 residues. The CDR3 DNA sequence: TGTGCCAGCAGCTCAGACCCGAGCACTGAAGCTTTCTTT. Protein sequence: CASSSDPSTEAFF.

The chain is built from TRBV7-9 and TRBJ1-1; TRBD1 aligns across 9 bases. Per the germline V gene, CDR1 is SEHNR and CDR2 is FQNEAQ (reference sequence). J lost 3 bases, V lost 5 bases, and 13 bases had no gene match. This CDR3 contains 17 residues. CDR3: CASSTGTGWSLDTEAFF. Here the CDR3 DNA reads TGTGCCAGCAGCACCGGGACAGGGTGGAGTTTGGACACTGAAGCTTTCTTT.

V gene TRBV5-4 combines with J gene TRBJ1-2; D is perhaps TRBD1 (6 bases). CDR3 length: 20 residues. The V gene's germline CDR1 is SGHNT and CDR2 YYREEE (reference sequence). V dropped 1 base and J dropped 2 bases, with 27 bases sitting between them. The CDR3 bases are TGTGCCAGCAGCTTGTTCACCTCCTACCTTCTTTCGACAGGAAACTATGGCTACACCTTC. This gives the protein CASSLFTSYLLSTGNYGYTF.

This chain links TRBV6-5 with TRBJ1-6; D is uncertain. The CDR3 has 16 amino acids. The germline V gene has CDR1 MNHEY and CDR2 SVGAGI. V was trimmed by 2 bases and J by 6 bases, leaving 14 bases between them. CDR3 loop: CASSYELRGGNSPLHF. In DNA form, the CDR3 reads TGTGCCAGCAGTTACGAATTACGGGGTGGTAATTCACCCCTCCACTTT.

The chain is built from TRBV14 and TRBJ1-2; possible D gene TRBD1, 5 bases. The V gene's germline CDR1 is SGHDN and CDR2 FVKESK. Between the trimmed V and J ends, which lost 4 bases and 4 bases, there was a span of 13 bases. This CDR3 is 14 amino acids long. As DNA, the CDR3 is TGTGCCAGCAGCCCCCTCGACAGATCCTATGGCTACACCTTC. The encoded protein is CASSPLDRSYGYTF.

V is TRBV24-1 and J is TRBJ2-2; no clear D gene. This CDR3 spans 14 amino acids. Trimming took off 1 base at V and 2 bases at J, with 4 bases between the two ends. Germline CDR1 is KGHDR and CDR2 is SFDVKD. CDR3 amino acids: CATSDFTNTGELFF. DNA of the CDR3: TGTGCCACCAGTGATTTTACTAACACCGGGGAGCTGTTTTTT.

This chain joins TRBV6-5 and TRBJ1-1; no clear D gene. The CDR3 totals 14 residues. The V end was cut by 8 bases, the J end by 6 bases, with 19 bases between. CDR1 is MNHEY and CDR2 is SVGAGI in the germline V gene. Here the CDR3 DNA reads TGTGCCAGCGGGCTGAGGAGGGCTGAAGCTGAAGCTTTCTTT. Translation gives CASGLRRAEAEAFF.

This clone was observed a few times. As DNA, the CDR3 is TGTGCCAGTAGAGTGTCTCTCAATCAGCCCCAGCATTTT. Amino acids: CASRVSLNQPQHF. The rearrangement links TRBV19 to TRBJ1-5; no definite D call. The CDR3 extends over 13 amino acids. Germline CDR1 and CDR2: LNHDA and SQIVND (reference sequence). The V gene lost 6 bases and the J gene lost 3 bases, with 9 bases spanning the gap.

This clone was seen a few times. V and J are TRBV18 and TRBJ2-7, with D perhaps matching TRBD1 (6 bases). This CDR3 spans 14 amino acids. Trimming removed 4 bases from V and 1 base from J, with 11 bases in between. Germline V CDR1 and CDR2: KGHSH, LQKENI. This CDR3 reads CASSRSQGSYEQYF. CDR3 in DNA: TGTGCCAGCTCACGCTCACAGGGTTCCTACGAGCAGTACTTC.

This chain connects TRBV3-1 (or the pseudogene TRBV3-2) to TRBJ2-7; weak D call: TRBD1 (6 bases). This CDR3 is 18 amino acids long. Trimming left V 0 bases short and J 6 bases short, with 24 bases between. Germline CDR1 reads LGHDT; CDR2 reads YNNKEL (reference sequence). The CDR3 is CASSQDGQGRQLAREQYF. The CDR3 region has the DNA TGTGCCAGCAGCCAAGATGGGCAGGGGCGACAGTTAGCCCGCGAGCAGTACTTC.

The chain links TRBV6-5 to TRBJ2-3, with unresolved D. V was pared by 0 bases and J by 7 bases, with 14 bases between. The length of the CDR3 is 15 residues. From germline, CDR1 is MNHEY and CDR2 SVGAGI. The CDR3 sequence is CASSYSGNRINTQYF. CDR3 in DNA: TGTGCCAGCAGTTACTCAGGGAATCGGATTAATACGCAGTATTTT.

Here the CDR3 DNA reads TGTGCCAGCAGCTTTCTGGGTCGGGACACCGGGGAGCTGTTTTTT. It codes for CASSFLGRDTGELFF. This chain uses TRBV7-9 with TRBJ2-2, with D unresolved. The CDR3 is 15 residues long. CDR1 and CDR2 from the germline V gene are SEHNR and FQNEAQ (reference sequence). V was pared by 3 bases and J by 3 bases, with 11 bases between.

This chain connects TRBV18 to TRBJ1-5, with no clear D. V lost 5 bases, J lost 5 bases, and 10 bases lay in between. Germline assignment: CDR1 KGHSH and CDR2 LQKENI. The CDR3 spans 13 residues. CDR3 amino acids: CASSARADQPQHF. CDR3 nucleotides: TGTGCCAGCTCAGCCCGGGCCGATCAGCCCCAGCATTTT.

The sample holds one count of this clone. The rearrangement joins TRBV5-4 to TRBJ1-2; 7 nucleotides agree with TRBD1. The germline V gene has CDR1 SGHNT and CDR2 YYREEE (reference sequence). With 7 bases clipped from V and 7 bases from J, the junction kept 13 bases outside the gene matches. CDR3 length: 14 amino acids. CDR3 in DNA: TGTGCCAGCGGGGATACAGGGGTCGTTGGTGGCTACACCTTC. Protein product: CASGDTGVVGGYTF.

The J gene is TRBJ2-7, the V gene TRBV15, with 12 bases matching TRBD1. The ends lost 3 bases at V and 2 bases at J; junction bases unmatched: 5. This CDR3 has 16 amino acids. The germline CDR1 and CDR2 sequences are LNHNV and YYDKDF (reference sequence). CDR3 nucleotide sequence: TGTGCCACCAGCAGCATGGGACAGGGGGCTGCCTACGAGCAGTACTTC. This codes for CATSSMGQGAAYEQYF.

The CDR3 loop is CASSFGEGRGEEEQPQHF. CDR3 coding DNA: TGTGCCAGCAGCTTTGGGGAGGGCCGGGGCGAAGAGGAGCAGCCCCAGCATTTT. The J gene is TRBJ1-5, the V gene TRBV7-8; the D gene is possibly TRBD1 (5 bases). The germline V gene encodes CDR1 SGHVS and CDR2 FQNEAQ. CDR3 size: 18 residues. V gave up 3 bases and J gave up 7 bases, with 25 bases separating them.

Written as DNA, the CDR3 is TGTGCCAGCAGTTTAGCCAGGGATCAGCCCCAGCATTTT. Its protein is CASSLARDQPQHF. The chain combines TRBV12-3 or TRBV12-4 with TRBJ1-5; possible D gene TRBD1, 5 bases. The CDR3 spans 13 residues. The ends were cut back, 0 bases at V and 5 bases at J, with 5 bases in the middle.

The chain is built from TRBV9 and TRBJ1-5; 9 bases align to TRBD1. This CDR3 region has 14 residues. V dropped 3 bases and J dropped 6; count of bases not matched to a gene: 4. Germline values: CDR1 SGDLS, CDR2 YYNGEE. DNA for the CDR3: TGTGCCAGCAGCGCAGGGACAGGGAGTCAGCCCCAGCATTTT. It translates to CASSAGTGSQPQHF.

The CDR3 bases are TGTGCCACCAGCAGAGTGGGAGGTTACGAGCAGTACTTC. This gives the protein CATSRVGGYEQYF. V usage is TRBV15 and J usage is TRBJ2-7, with D tentatively TRBD2 (6 bases). This CDR3 spans 13 amino acids. V shed 1 base and J shed 4 bases, with 8 bases lying between them. The V gene's germline CDR1 is LNHNV and CDR2 YYDKDF (reference sequence).

The chain recombines TRBV28 with TRBJ1-6; D perhaps matches TRBD1 (5 bases). V dropped 1 base and J dropped 9 bases, with 10 bases sitting between them. The V gene's germline CDR1 is MDHEN and CDR2 SYDVKM. This CDR3 comprises 14 residues. The CDR3 nucleotides are TGTGCCAGCAGTTTATTGCAGGGAGGTTCACCCCTCCACTTT. The encoded protein is CASSLLQGGSPLHF.

The chain recombines TRBV6-1 with TRBJ2-2, with D unresolved. The CDR3 runs to 19 residues. The germline CDR1 and CDR2 sequences are MNHNS and SASEGT. V dropped 4 bases and J dropped 0 bases, with 21 bases sitting between them. In nucleotides, the CDR3 is TGTGCCAGCAGTGGGGCTCTGGGCCAGTTGTTCGCGAACACCGGGGAGCTGTTTTTT. Translating it yields CASSGALGQLFANTGELFF.

This chain connects TRBV30 to TRBJ2-7, with 10 bases matching TRBD1. Germline-derived CDR1 and CDR2 are GTSNPN and SVGIG (reference sequence). The V gene end was trimmed by 2 bases and the J gene end by 4 bases; junction bases not matched to a gene: 8. The length of the CDR3 is 15 residues. The DNA of the CDR3 is TGTGCCTGGAGTAGACCAGACAGGGGGCGATACGAGCAGTACTTC. This encodes CAWSRPDRGRYEQYF.